This T cell receptor (beta chain) was recorded in a study of CD8+ T cells in alopecia areata. Study-wide results and limits: Normal skin's resident alphabeta T cells are also sequenced in scalp samples.

The CDR3 extends over 18 amino acids. Germline V gene sequence: CDR1 SGHRS, CDR2 YFSETQ. In regard to this clone: Its antigen is as yet unknown.

Alopecia areata patients gave lesional scalp punch biopsies and peripheral blood samples. RNA extraction was followed by reverse transcription into cDNA, which acted as the sequencing template. TCRdb's copy holds only in-frame clones and misses some; the assay was immunoSEQ multiplex PCR. The sample shows some 10,000 clones, over 55% of them seen only once. The receptor was derived from a human donor with alopecia areata. This sample comprised skin, obtained at week 0. V usage is TRBV5-1 and J usage is TRBJ2-5; the match to TRBD2 covers 11 bases. The DNA matches TRBJ2-7 better at its end, which makes the J call doubtful. CDR3 loop: CASSLAQSLAGVAGEQYF. CDR3 nucleotides: TGCGCCAGCAGCTTGGCCCAATCACTAGCGGGGGTTGCGGGCGAGCAGTACTTC.